The next 31 T cell receptor beta chains were all read from a single sample in a study of CD8 T cells in Susac syndrome. Random hexamers served to reverse transcribe about 0.45 to 1 ug RNA. TCRdb fed the immunoSEQ multiplex PCR reads into MiXCR, producing one record per CDR3 protein. In the table there are 150,000 to 200,000 distinct CDR3 sequences, approximately 93% of which are singletons. The sample taken for sequencing was CD4+ T cells from PBMCs. All receptors derive from a human donor with multiple sclerosis.

CDR3 loop: CASSLPHPTGQKKNSNQPQHF. The CDR3 region has the DNA TGCGCCAGCAGCCTACCGCATCCTACGGGACAGAAGAAAAATAGCAATCAGCCCCAGCATTTT. This chain joins TRBV5-1 and TRBJ1-5; 7 positions agree with TRBD1. CDR1 and CDR2 from the germline V gene are SGHRS and YFSETQ. V lost 4 bases and J lost 0; bases outside the gene matches: 22. The CDR3 runs to 21 residues.

The CDR3 DNA is TGCGCCAGCAGCCAGATAAGGGGGGACCCTAATGGCTACACCTTC. Protein product: CASSQIRGDPNGYTF. The chain couples TRBV4-1 to TRBJ1-2; tentatively, D is TRBD1 (6 bases). Between the trimmed V and J ends, which lost 3 bases and 6 bases, there was a span of 17 bases. The CDR3 sequence is 15 residues long. CDR1 and CDR2 (germline): MGHRA, YSYEKL.

The genes are TRBV10-3 and TRBJ2-7; TRBD2 aligns across 12 bases. After removal of 3 bases from V and 6 bases from J, the junction contained 6 bases not matched to a gene. Germline V gene lookup returns CDR1 ENHRY and CDR2 SYGVKD. The CDR3 totals 15 residues. CDR3 DNA: TGTGCCATCAGTGATCATCTAGCGGGAGGGCGCGAGCAGTACTTC. Its translation: CAISDHLAGGREQYF.

The chain recombines TRBV16 with TRBJ1-2; D is ambiguous. CDR1 KGHSY and CDR2 FQNENV come from the germline V gene. V was shortened by 4 bases and J by 1 base, with 13 bases between the two germline ends. This CDR3 has 15 amino acids. The CDR3 DNA reads as TGTGCCAGCAGCCCCCGATCCAGTTTTAACTATGGCTACACCTTC. Translation gives CASSPRSSFNYGYTF.

The chain links TRBV3-1 to TRBJ1-2; D gene ambiguous. Trimming left V 2 bases short and J 6 bases short, with 7 bases between. The V gene's germline CDR1 is LGHDT and CDR2 YNNKEL (reference sequence). There are 12 residues in the CDR3. DNA of the CDR3: TGTGCCAGCAGCCAAATGGGCAATGGCTACACCTTC. Amino acid sequence: CASSQMGNGYTF. Based on the CDR3 plus reference TRBV3-1 and TRBJ1-2, the full variable domain is DTAVSQTPKYLVTQMGNDKSIKCEQNLGHDTMYWYKQDSKKFLKIMFSYNNKELIINETVPNRFSPKSPDKAHLNLHINSLELGDSAVYFCASSQMGNGYTFGSGTRLTVV.

The J gene is TRBJ2-1, the V gene TRBV7-9; 14 bases are a match to TRBD2. This CDR3 spans 18 amino acids. CDR1 is SEHNR, CDR2 FQNEAQ, per germline (reference sequence). Losses at the gene ends were 0 bases for V and 10 bases for J; bases not matched to a gene: 11. The CDR3 DNA sequence: TGTGCCAGCAGCTTAGCGGTCACGACTAGCGGGGGGGCTAACGAGCAGTTCTTC. Encoded protein: CASSLAVTTSGGANEQFF.

The CDR3 reads CAWALGGSYNSPLHF. For the CDR3, the DNA is TGTGCCTGGGCTCTGGGGGGCTCCTATAATTCACCCCTCCACTTT. The gene calls are TRBV30 and TRBJ1-6, with a possible D match to TRBD1 (5 bases). The germline V gene has CDR1 GTSNPN and CDR2 SVGIG (reference sequence). V lost 5 bases, J lost 0 bases, and 11 bases lay in between. This CDR3 has 15 residues. Combining the CDR3 with reference TRBV30 and TRBJ1-6 gives the whole variable domain SQTIHQWPATLVQPVGSPLSLECTVEGTSNPNLYWYRQAAGRGLQLLFYSVGIGQISSEVPQNLSASRPQDRQFILSSKKLLLSDSGFYLCAWALGGSYNSPLHFGNGTRLTVT.

This chain links TRBV7-2 with TRBJ1-1; TRBD1 might be the D (5 bases). The CDR3 runs to 15 residues. Germline CDR1 and CDR2: SGHTA and FQGNSA. The V end lost 4 bases, the J end lost 7 bases, and 19 bases lay between the germline ends. The CDR3 DNA follows: TGTGCCAGCAGCTCGCGGGGCAGCCGAGGAAATGAAGCTTTCTTT. This encodes CASSSRGSRGNEAFF.

The chain recombines TRBV19 with TRBJ2-7, with TRBD2 matching 12 bases. The trim removed 9 bases at V and 3 bases at J, leaving 6 bases unmatched. CDR1 and CDR2 (germline): LNHDA, SQIVND (reference sequence). The CDR3 covers 14 residues. The DNA for the CDR3 is TGTGCCAGCCGTAGACTAGCGGGGGACTACGAGCAGTACTTC. Its translation is CASRRLAGDYEQYF.

The genes are TRBV12-3 or TRBV12-4 and TRBJ2-3; 10 bases are a match to TRBD2. V was clipped by 7 bases and J by 6 bases; unmatched bases: 10. This CDR3 has 15 residues. The CDR3 DNA reads TGTGCCAGCACCAGACAGGGACTAGCGTTGGATACGCAGTATTTT. The encoded protein is CASTRQGLALDTQYF.

This clonotype was detected only once. The J gene is TRBJ2-2, the V gene TRBV5-4; a weak D match, TRBD2 (6 bases). V lost 4 bases, J lost 5 bases, and 15 bases lay in between. The germline V gene has CDR1 SGHNT and CDR2 YYREEE (reference sequence). The CDR3 runs to 15 residues. CDR3 in amino acids: CASSPGGGDTGELFF. The CDR3 coding sequence is TGTGCCAGCAGCCCTGGAGGAGGGGATACCGGGGAGCTGTTTTTT.

This chain joins TRBV5-1 and TRBJ2-3; D is perhaps TRBD2 (6 bases). This CDR3 is 15 amino acids long. Trimming pared 6 bases from V and 0 bases from J, leaving 14 bases between. CDR1 SGHRS and CDR2 YFSETQ come from the germline V gene. CDR3 nucleotides: TGCGCCAGCACCCTGGGGGACTCTAGCACAGATACGCAGTATTTT. It encodes CASTLGDSSTDTQYF. The full variable domain, its missing parts supplied by reference TRBV5-1 and TRBJ2-3, is KAGVTQTPRYLIKTRGQQVTLSCSPISGHRSVSWYQQTPGQGLQFLFEYFSETQRNKGNFPGRFSGRQFSNSRSEMNVSTLELGDSALYLCASTLGDSSTDTQYFGPGTRLTVL.

CDR3 coding DNA: TGTGCCAGCAGTGAACGGCGCACTGAAGCTTTCTTT. This gives the protein CASSERRTEAFF. The chain combines TRBV2 with TRBJ1-1; no reliable D call. Germline loops: CDR1 SNHLY, CDR2 FYNNEI. V lost 2 bases and J 4 bases, leaving 5 bases between the germline ends. The CDR3 covers 12 residues.

The V call is TRBV10-2, the J call TRBJ2-7, with 10 nucleotides matching TRBD2. After removal of 0 bases from V and 2 bases from J, the junction contained 1 base not matched to a gene. Germline loops: CDR1 WSHSY, CDR2 SAAADI. There are 15 residues in the CDR3. As DNA, the CDR3 is TGCGCCAGCAGTGAGTCAGCGGGGGGGCCCTACGAGCAGTACTTC. Protein: CASSESAGGPYEQYF.

This chain uses TRBV12-3 or TRBV12-4 with TRBJ1-1; a possible D gene is TRBD1 (5 bases). The CDR3 totals 12 residues. Deletions cut 7 bases from V and 5 bases from J, with 11 bases between. CDR3 in amino acids: CASNLAGTEAFF. The CDR3, as DNA: TGTGCCAGCAACCTGGCAGGGACTGAAGCTTTCTTT.

This clonotype was seen a single time. J is TRBJ2-3 and V is TRBV12-3 or TRBV12-4; possible D gene TRBD2, 5 bases. The V end was cut by 6 bases, the J end by 1 base, with 8 bases between. The CDR3 covers 13 residues. CDR3 coding DNA: TGTGCCAGCAGAAGTAGCGGCACAGATACGCAGTATTTT. It specifies CASRSSGTDTQYF.

J is TRBJ1-6 and V is TRBV6-6; D is undetermined. CDR1 and CDR2 from the germline V gene are MNHNY and SVGAGI (reference sequence). The CDR3 has 15 residues. The germline V and J ends were trimmed by 0 bases and 8 bases, with 11 bases remaining between them. As DNA, the CDR3 is TGTGCCAGCAGTTACTCGAACCCAAGCCATTCACCCCTCCACTTT. It specifies CASSYSNPSHSPLHF.

V usage is TRBV24-1 and J usage is TRBJ2-1, with TRBD1 identical over 7 bases. Unmatched junction bases numbered 8, after V lost 4 bases and J lost 9 bases. Germline V CDR1 and CDR2: KGHDR, SFDVKD. This CDR3 has 14 residues. CDR3 sequence reads: CATSDSDRQVEQFF. The CDR3 DNA reads as TGTGCCACCAGTGACTCGGACAGGCAGGTTGAGCAGTTCTTC.

The chain carries TRBV27 and TRBJ1-5; D not resolved. Trimming cost V 3 bases and J 9 bases, with 12 bases left between them. This CDR3 is 13 amino acids long. Germline lookup yields CDR1 MNHEY and CDR2 SMNVEV (reference sequence). This chain's CDR3 is CASSFGLLGPQHF. Here the CDR3 DNA reads TGTGCCAGCAGTTTTGGCCTCCTGGGGCCCCAGCATTTT.

The CDR3: CASNPQGYSNQPQHF. CDR3 bases: TGTGCCAGCAATCCACAGGGTTATAGCAATCAGCCCCAGCATTTT. The chain recombines TRBV27 with TRBJ1-5, with TRBD1 as a possible D gene (6 bases). The CDR3 consists of 15 residues. V shed 7 bases and J shed 0 bases, with 13 bases lying between them. Germline assignment: CDR1 MNHEY and CDR2 SMNVEV (reference sequence).

This clonotype was detected only once. The chain uses TRBV30 and TRBJ1-6; D remains unclear. The V gene lost 5 bases and the J gene lost 8 bases, with 13 bases spanning the gap. This CDR3 region has 13 residues. Germline V CDR1 and CDR2: GTSNPN, SVGIG (reference sequence). The CDR3 coding sequence is TGTGCCTGGCAACAGCCTCCCTATTCACCCCTCCACTTT. Protein: CAWQQPPYSPLHF.

The V gene is TRBV6-6, the J gene TRBJ1-2; 7 bases are shared with TRBD1. Germline CDR1 is MNHNY and CDR2 is SVGAGI (reference sequence). This CDR3 has 16 residues. V was clipped by 7 bases and J by 3 bases; unmatched bases: 14. The CDR3 DNA reads TGTGCCAGCATCTACGGGGTAGGGGGCGCCGACTATGGCTACACCTTC. Protein: CASIYGVGGADYGYTF.

This rearrangement joins TRBV4-1 to TRBJ1-1; possible D gene TRBD1, 5 bases. The V and J ends lost 2 bases and 4 bases respectively, with 17 bases between them. Germline V CDR1 and CDR2: MGHRA, YSYEKL. The CDR3 covers 16 residues. The CDR3 DNA is TGCGCCAGCAGCCAACCTACAGCGGGGGGGATCACTGAAGCTTTCTTT. It translates to CASSQPTAGGITEAFF.

This sequence joins TRBV28 and TRBJ1-2, with D possibly matching TRBD1 (5 bases). The CDR3 totals 14 residues. The ends were cut back, 3 bases at V and 8 bases at J, with 16 bases in the middle. CDR1 is MDHEN, CDR2 SYDVKM, per germline. The CDR3 DNA follows: TGTGCCAGCAGTTTCGCGGTGGCCGCAGGGGGCTACACCTTC. Translation: CASSFAVAAGGYTF.

This chain connects TRBV30 to TRBJ1-3; possible D gene TRBD1, 6 bases. The germline V gene has CDR1 GTSNPN and CDR2 SVGIG (reference sequence). The CDR3 runs 13 residues. The DNA of the CDR3 is TGTGCAACGACCGGGACAACCGGAAACACCATATATTTT. Amino acid sequence: CATTGTTGNTIYF.

The CDR3, as DNA: TGTGCCAGCAGTCCGTGGGACAGGGGTATTAGAAGGAACACTGAAGCTTTCTTT. Translation: CASSPWDRGIRRNTEAFF. This chain links TRBV6-2 or TRBV6-3 with TRBJ1-1; 10 nucleotides line up with TRBD1. Trimming took 5 bases from V and 1 from J; bases not matched to a gene: 13. This CDR3 has 18 amino acids. Per germline, CDR1 MNHEY and CDR2 SVGEGT.

V gene TRBV5-1 combines with J gene TRBJ2-5; D may be TRBD2 (6 bases). The germline V gene encodes CDR1 SGHRS and CDR2 YFSETQ. The CDR3 covers 15 residues. V was trimmed by 0 bases and J by 2 bases, leaving 11 bases between them. The CDR3 sequence: CASSLGWREQETQYF. CDR3 nucleotides: TGCGCCAGCAGCTTGGGGTGGCGGGAACAAGAGACCCAGTACTTC.

This clonotype was observed once. The V gene is TRBV20-1, the J gene TRBJ2-7, with D hard to call. This CDR3 spans 15 amino acids. The V gene's germline CDR1 is DFQATT and CDR2 SNEGSKA (reference sequence). V dropped 0 bases and J dropped 3 bases, with 15 bases sitting between them. The CDR3 reads CSARDGRAAHYEQYF. The CDR3 DNA follows: TGCAGTGCTAGAGATGGAAGGGCAGCTCACTACGAGCAGTACTTC.

The chain links TRBV30 to TRBJ1-5; TRBD1 is a possible D gene (5 bases). V was clipped by 0 bases and J by 5 bases, with 8 bases between them. Germline V gene data show CDR1 as GTSNPN and CDR2 as SVGIG (reference sequence). There are 13 residues in the CDR3. CDR3 nucleotides: TGTGCCTGGAGTGTGGGGGGAGATCAGCCCCAGCATTTT. Its translation: CAWSVGGDQPQHF.

The sample holds a few counts of this clonotype. This rearrangement joins TRBV25-1 to TRBJ2-2; D is uncertain. V shed 2 bases and J shed 6 bases, with 7 bases lying between them. Per germline, CDR1 MGHDK and CDR2 SYGVNS. The CDR3 runs to 13 residues. CDR3: CASSEGFAGELFF. The CDR3 DNA follows: TGTGCCAGCAGTGAAGGTTTCGCCGGGGAGCTGTTTTTT.

This rearrangement joins TRBV20-1 to TRBJ2-3; 8 positions match TRBD2. Germline CDR1 reads DFQATT; CDR2 reads SNEGSKA (reference sequence). V lost 4 bases, J lost 0 bases, and 0 bases stayed unmatched. The CDR3 is 13 amino acids. The CDR3 DNA follows: TGCAGTGCTACTAGCGGGAGCACAGATACGCAGTATTTT. Translation gives CSATSGSTDTQYF.